A single sample gave rise to the 29 T cell receptor beta chains below, sequenced in a study of shared clonotypes between healthy human individuals. Sequenced by immunoSEQ multiplex PCR; TCRdb stores in-frame clones only, minus some. The sample has roughly 2.6 million clones, roughly nine tenths seen once. Sequencing was carried out using naive CD4+ T cells sorted from blood. Subset in this sample: CD45RA+ positively selected. The source of these receptors is a man in his late teens or twenties in good health.

The rearrangement joins TRBV18 to TRBJ2-5, with 7 bases identical to TRBD1. J lost 6 bases, V lost 4 bases, and 11 bases had no gene match. The CDR3 is made up of 15 amino acids. Germline V gene lookup returns CDR1 KGHSH and CDR2 LQKENI. CDR3 region: CASSLMTGFQQTQYF. The CDR3 DNA reads TGTGCCAGCTCACTGATGACAGGGTTTCAACAGACCCAGTACTTC.

The chain has TRBV7-9 and TRBJ2-1; 9 bases fit TRBD1. The junction had 17 bases not matched to a gene; V was cut back by 5 bases and J by 6 bases. CDR1 and CDR2 from the germline V gene are SEHNR and FQNEAQ (reference sequence). This CDR3 spans 18 amino acids. CDR3 region: CASSGRDMDRGRGNEQFF. The CDR3 DNA is TGTGCCAGCAGCGGACGTGATATGGACAGGGGAAGGGGCAATGAGCAGTTCTTC.

The chain recombines TRBV21-1 with TRBJ2-7; the table names TRBD2, a call not compared with the DNA. TRBV21-1 is an annotated pseudogene. The CDR3 runs 15 residues. This chain's CDR3 is CASSTTDWGAYEQYF. For the CDR3, the DNA is TGTGCCAGCAGCACTACCGACTGGGGGGCCTACGAGCAGTACTTC.

This rearrangement joins TRBV7-9 to TRBJ2-5, with D tentatively TRBD1 (6 bases). V lost 3 bases and J 7 bases, leaving 21 bases between the germline ends. The V gene's germline CDR1 is SEHNR and CDR2 FQNEAQ (reference sequence). This CDR3 is 16 amino acids long. As DNA, the CDR3 is TGTGCCAGCAGCTTCGCCCCACAGGGTCTACCCGGGACCCAGTACTTC. This encodes CASSFAPQGLPGTQYF.

This chain links TRBV28 with TRBJ2-7; tentatively, D is TRBD2 (5 bases). V lost 2 bases and J lost 0, with 14 bases in between. This CDR3 has 16 residues. Per germline, CDR1 MDHEN and CDR2 SYDVKM. The CDR3 protein is CASSLRRAKSSYEQYF. CDR3 nucleotides: TGTGCCAGCAGTTTAAGGCGGGCTAAAAGCTCCTACGAGCAGTACTTC.

The chain uses TRBV7-8 and TRBJ1-4; D not certain. The V gene's germline CDR1 is SGHVS and CDR2 FQNEAQ. CDR3 length: 12 amino acids. V lost 6 bases and J lost 4, with 6 bases in between. CDR3 nucleotides: TGTGCCAGCAGGGGAAGTAATGAAAAACTGTTTTTT. Protein product: CASRGSNEKLFF.

The V gene is TRBV19, the J gene TRBJ2-2, with 13 nucleotides matching TRBD2. CDR3 length: 19 amino acids. Trimming took 4 bases from V and 2 from J; bases not matched to a gene: 10. CDR1 LNHDA and CDR2 SQIVND come from the germline V gene (reference sequence). CDR3 in amino acids: CASSTRLAGGQLNTGELFF. Here the CDR3 DNA reads TGTGCCAGTAGTACGCGACTAGCGGGAGGTCAGCTAAACACCGGGGAGCTGTTTTTT.

V gene TRBV6-5 combines with J gene TRBJ1-3; D call uncertain. Deletions cut 5 bases from V and 0 bases from J, with 8 bases between. CDR1 is MNHEY, CDR2 SVGAGI, per germline. This CDR3 contains 14 residues. CDR3 DNA: TGTGCCAGCAGTCGTATGGGCTCTGGAAACACCATATATTTT. Protein sequence: CASSRMGSGNTIYF.

The chain carries TRBV6-6 and TRBJ2-5; the D gene is possibly TRBD1 (5 bases). The CDR3 is made up of 13 amino acids. Between the trimmed V and J ends, which lost 6 bases and 5 bases, there was a span of 13 bases. Looked up from germline, CDR1 is MNHNY and CDR2 is SVGAGI (reference sequence). The CDR3, as DNA: TGTGCCAGCAGAACGAGCAAGGGGGAGACCCAGTACTTC. Translation: CASRTSKGETQYF.

The rearrangement uses TRBV19 and TRBJ1-5; 12 nucleotides align to TRBD1. Germline trimming cut 9 bases from V and 1 base from J; bases unmatched to any gene: 1. The CDR3 length is 14 residues. The germline gives CDR1 LNHDA, CDR2 SQIVND (reference sequence). The CDR3 region has the DNA TGTGCCAGGGGACAGGGGGCGAGCAATCAGCCCCAGCATTTT. Protein product: CARGQGASNQPQHF.

The chain has TRBV2 and TRBJ1-5; D gene unclear. The CDR3 consists of 12 residues. Germline V CDR1 and CDR2: SNHLY, FYNNEI. The germline V and J ends were trimmed by 7 bases and 6 bases, with 10 bases remaining between them. The CDR3 bases are TGTGCCAGCAAAACGGTGGGTCAGCCCCAGCATTTT. This sequence encodes CASKTVGQPQHF.

The V call is TRBV28, the J call TRBJ1-3; D ambiguous. CDR3 length: 14 amino acids. Per germline, CDR1 MDHEN and CDR2 SYDVKM. V dropped 8 bases and J dropped 2 bases, with 13 bases sitting between them. This CDR3 is CASEARSTGNTIYF. In DNA form, the CDR3 reads TGTGCCAGCGAGGCCAGGTCCACTGGAAACACCATATATTTT.

The rearrangement joins TRBV9 to TRBJ2-2, with 10 bases fitting TRBD2. The CDR3 has 20 residues. The junction had 19 bases not matched to a gene; V was cut back by 4 bases and J by 4 bases. Germline CDR1 and CDR2: SGDLS and YYNGEE. The CDR3 spells CASSPDRTSGVRSGTGELFF. In DNA, the CDR3 is TGTGCCAGCAGCCCGGATAGGACTAGCGGTGTTCGAAGTGGCACCGGGGAGCTGTTTTTT.

CDR3 bases: TGTGCCAGCAGTTTAGATCTTAAAACGGGGAGCTCCTACGAGCAGTACTTC. Translation gives CASSLDLKTGSSYEQYF. The chain uses TRBV28 and TRBJ2-7; D might be TRBD2 (5 bases). Germline assignment: CDR1 MDHEN and CDR2 SYDVKM. V lost 2 bases, J lost 0 bases, and 17 bases lay in between. This CDR3 has 17 amino acids.

The rearrangement joins TRBV5-1 to TRBJ2-1; 7 bases map to TRBD2. This CDR3 has 16 residues. Losses at the gene ends were 0 bases for V and 4 bases for J; bases not matched to a gene: 7. CDR1 and CDR2 from the germline V gene are SGHRS and YFSETQ. CDR3 sequence: CASSLEGTGGYNEQFF. CDR3 bases: TGCGCCAGCAGCTTGGAAGGGACGGGGGGTTACAATGAGCAGTTCTTC.

The chain is built from TRBV18 and TRBJ2-2; maybe TRBD2 (6 bases). Germline lookup yields CDR1 KGHSH and CDR2 LQKENI. The CDR3 is 16 amino acids. Trimming pared 0 bases from V and 4 bases from J, leaving 12 bases between. The CDR3 nucleotides read TGTGCCAGCTCACCACCGCAGGGACTTTTCACCGGGGAGCTGTTTTTT. The encoded protein is CASSPPQGLFTGELFF.

On this clone itself: Other DNA sequences in the sample encode the same CDR3. The chain has TRBV2 and TRBJ1-5; D is undetermined. Germline V gene data show CDR1 as SNHLY and CDR2 as FYNNEI. CDR3 size: 13 residues. With 1 base removed from V and 5 bases from J, the gap between germline ends came to 6 bases. In DNA, the CDR3 is TGTGCCAGCAGTGAAGGTTTCGATCAGCCCCAGCATTTT. The encoded protein is CASSEGFDQPQHF.

In DNA, the CDR3 is TGTGCCAGCCCGAATCGAGGACTCAAGGAGCAGTTCTTC. Translated: CASPNRGLKEQFF. This chain connects TRBV2 to TRBJ2-1; tentatively, D is TRBD2 (5 bases). V was shortened by 8 bases and J by 10 bases, with 18 bases between the two germline ends. From germline, CDR1 is SNHLY and CDR2 FYNNEI. There are 13 residues in the CDR3.

The V and J genes are TRBV7-2 and TRBJ2-2; D may be TRBD1 or TRBD2 (5 bases each). This CDR3 comprises 15 residues. Trimming took off 7 bases at V and 2 bases at J, with 14 bases between the two ends. Germline lookup yields CDR1 SGHTA and CDR2 FQGNSA. DNA for the CDR3: TGTGCCAGCACAAGAGGGACCTTCAACACCGGGGAGCTGTTTTTT. Translating gives CASTRGTFNTGELFF.

A word on this clone: Other DNA sequences in this sample translate to the same CDR3. The rearrangement links TRBV6-1 to TRBJ1-1, with a possible D match to TRBD1 (5 bases). The CDR3 has 14 amino acids. Deletions cut 0 bases from V and 4 bases from J, with 9 bases between. Germline CDR1 and CDR2: MNHNS and SASEGT. The CDR3 protein is CASSEAGGITEAFF. The CDR3 DNA follows: TGTGCCAGCAGTGAAGCCGGGGGTATCACTGAAGCTTTCTTT.

The chain carries TRBV28 and TRBJ1-2, with D perhaps TRBD1 (5 bases). The ends were cut back, 8 bases at V and 7 bases at J, with 17 bases in the middle. Germline CDR1 and CDR2: MDHEN and SYDVKM. The CDR3 runs to 13 residues. DNA of the CDR3: TGTGCCAGCGAAACCGGGGGACGGGCTGGCTACACCTTC. It encodes CASETGGRAGYTF.

This rearrangement joins TRBV30 to TRBJ2-5, with D perhaps TRBD1 or TRBD2 (5 bases each). V was shortened by 5 bases and J by 4 bases, with 8 bases between the two germline ends. CDR1 is GTSNPN, CDR2 SVGIG, per germline (reference sequence). This CDR3 region has 11 residues. As DNA, the CDR3 is TGTGCCTGGGGGGACGGAGAGACCCAGTACTTC. It encodes CAWGDGETQYF.

This chain connects TRBV20-1 to TRBJ2-5; D is uncertain. V was clipped by 4 bases and J by 6 bases, with 3 bases between them. The CDR3 sequence is 9 residues long. Germline CDR1 reads DFQATT; CDR2 reads SNEGSKA (reference sequence). CDR3 in DNA: TGCAGTGCTACGAAGACCCAGTACTTC. Protein sequence: CSATKTQYF.

The CDR3 region is CASSHDWGGYYGYTF. The CDR3 DNA is TGCGCCAGCAGCCATGACTGGGGGGGTTACTATGGCTACACCTTC. The chain couples TRBV4-1 to TRBJ1-2; D might be TRBD1 (5 bases). The CDR3 is made up of 15 amino acids. V lost 3 bases to trimming and J lost 3 bases, with 14 bases between them. Germline values: CDR1 MGHRA, CDR2 YSYEKL.

The chain couples TRBV18 to TRBJ1-1; perhaps TRBD1 as D (5 bases). The germline V and J ends were trimmed by 6 bases and 2 bases, with 16 bases remaining between them. The CDR3 consists of 15 residues. Germline assignment: CDR1 KGHSH and CDR2 LQKENI. CDR3 loop: CASSSRRGVNTEAFF. CDR3 DNA: TGTGCCAGCTCCAGCCGCCGAGGGGTTAACACTGAAGCTTTCTTT.

The CDR3 coding sequence is TGCGCCAGCAGGGCTTGGGGACAGCCCCACAATGAGCAGTTCTTC. It encodes CASRAWGQPHNEQFF. The rearrangement joins TRBV5-1 to TRBJ2-1; TRBD1 matches 7 bases. The CDR3 is made up of 15 amino acids. Germline loops: CDR1 SGHRS, CDR2 YFSETQ. V was pared by 5 bases and J by 5 bases, with 10 bases of the junction left unmatched.

Notes on this clone: Germline is not matched at one junction end, which may reflect a read error. The same CDR3 can be traced to other DNA sequences in this sample. V gene TRBV7-9 combines with J gene TRBJ2-6; 8 nucleotides line up with TRBD1. The germline gives CDR1 SEHNR, CDR2 FQNEAQ (reference sequence). This CDR3 comprises 17 residues. CDR3 sequence (DNA): TGCGCCAGCAGCCCGACAGGGGCCGTCTCTGGGGCCAACGTCCTGACTTTC. Translated: CASSPTGAVSGANVLTF.

The V gene is TRBV29-1, the J gene TRBJ1-1, with D unresolved. Trimming left V 0 bases short and J 7 bases short, with 12 bases between. Germline CDR1 and CDR2: SQVTM and ANQGSEA. The length of the CDR3 is 13 residues. The CDR3 reads CSVEDRGWGEAFF. CDR3 bases: TGCAGCGTTGAAGATCGGGGATGGGGTGAAGCTTTCTTT.

The gene calls are TRBV15 and TRBJ2-1; 14 bases agree with TRBD2. Germline assignment: CDR1 LNHNV and CDR2 YYDKDF (reference sequence). The CDR3 extends over 15 amino acids. The junction had 4 bases not matched to a gene; V was cut back by 8 bases and J by 4 bases. CDR3 protein: CATGLAGGPYNEQFF. The DNA for the CDR3 is TGTGCCACCGGACTAGCGGGGGGACCATACAATGAGCAGTTCTTC.